This T cell receptor (beta chain) emerged from a study of kidney transplant recipient with SARS-CoV-2 infection (dated by TCRdb to the early 2020s). V and J lose 5 bases and 4 bases, and a span of 23 bases separates them. Reading from cysteine to phenylalanine, the CDR3 counts 17 amino acids. Only the CDR3 region is kept as DNA, spanning 51 bases read in frame from base 1. Sequencing was carried out with an Illumina MiSeq. Profiling of the peripheral T cell repertoire targeted human TCRbeta genes. Under the source paper's analysis protocol: Beta-binomial modelling was applied to test for differential clonotype abundance so that variability over time was accounted for. Clonotypes that had expanded were screened against the ImmuneCODE reference database of SARS-CoV-2-associated TCRs and mapped onto regions of the viral genome. Additional repertoire analyses examined TRBV gene usage, CDR3 length, CDR3 amino acid overlap between time points, distributions of clonotype abundance, and Jaccard similarity. TCRdb reran the public reads through fastp at Q25 and MiXCR, keeping productive beta chains. Each entry is one CDR3 protein sequence, shown with its most common DNA and genes. TCRdb, not the authors, supplied the V and J calls. The sample table contains under 250,000 distinct CDR3 sequences; only one count was recorded for under 30% of them. The ten largest clones add up to more than 6.5% of the sample.

The meaning of the sample's time point label: pre-pandemic baseline sample and day 111 after first positive SARS-CoV-2 test. About this clonotype: Its antigen target is currently unknown. No much larger clone exists at a distance of one base, and base qualities are not known.

The input for sequencing was a blood sample, taken at baseline and on roughly day 120 from a kidney transplant recipient. The chain couples TRBV7-1 to TRBJ1-2; no D gene can be assigned with confidence. TRBV7-1 qualifies as an ORF whose function is uncertain. The clonotype originates from a male patient between 25 and 39 years old who had COVID-19 and was a kidney transplant recipient. After a transplant, the graft donor may have provided part of the T cells. The nucleotides read TGTGCCAGCAGCGTCGTGGGTCACGAGGGAGAGACCTATGGCTACACCTTC. Translation gives CASSVVGHEGETYGYTF.